The present TCR beta chain was sequenced within a study of regulatory T cells in long-lasting Graves disease. The wider study: Graves' patients who were just diagnosed had used antithyroid drugs for under 3 months.

There are a few counts of this clonotype. Germline CDR1 and CDR2: LNHDA and SQIVND (reference sequence). The V and J ends lost 1 base and 8 bases respectively, with 14 bases between them. This CDR3 is 14 amino acids long. The sample's time point: newly diagnosed GD, antithyroid drugs for less than 3 months. The TCR library was made from RNA extracted from PBMCs. In each case, Graves' disease was diagnosed per American Thyroid Association guidelines. Roughly 9.9-milliliter peripheral blood samples went into EDTA tubes. Arm-PCR with iRepertoire HTBI primers amplified the CDR3 regions for these TCR beta libraries. TCRdb used MiXCR to reprocess the multiplex PCR reads, holding one entry per CDR3 protein. The table has hundreds of thousands of distinct CDR3 sequences, about 16% seen once. This sample also appeared in a second study, on T cells in Graves' hyperthyroidism and ophthalmopathy. That work adds: Clinical symptoms, serum thyroxine, TRAb, thyroid ultrasound and orbital computed tomography informed diagnoses.

Specimen: peripheral blood mononuclear cells (PBMCs), collected at new diagnosis, from a patient treated with antithyroid drugs. The chain is built from TRBV19 and TRBJ1-1; D ambiguous. This TCR came from a man in his late teens or twenties with Graves disease. This chain's CDR3 is CASSIGWEKPEAFF. CDR3 sequence (DNA): TGTGCCAGTAGTATAGGATGGGAGAAACCCGAAGCTTTCTTT.